Here is one TCR beta chain with its context. No antigen is known for it. Using immunoSEQ multiplex PCR, the repertoire was profiled, and TCRdb retains in-frame clones only, with some absent. The sample carries approximately 22,000 clones, 90% recorded once. The entry originates in a study of T cell repertoires and Cas9 in healthy adults. Across the whole study: SpCas9-reactive CD4 and CD8 T cells were characterized for potency, cytotoxicity and lineage.

Study-level findings and limits: SpCas9-reactive regulatory T cells reportedly mitigated SpCas9-reactive effector T cells in vitro.

CDR1 and CDR2 from the germline V gene are WSHSY and SAAADI. The CDR3 is made up of 15 amino acids. V gave up 10 bases and J gave up 6 bases, with 22 bases separating them. V usage is TRBV10-2 and J usage is TRBJ1-5; D is possibly TRBD1 (6 bases). The sample comprised CD4+ effector T cells (CD127+, CD25-, CD137-, CD154-) from PBMCs; culture status not recorded. The source of this sequence is a human donor in good health. CDR3 bases: TGCGCCAACCCTACCTTACCAGGGGTAGGTCAGCCCCAGCATTTT. Its translation: CANPTLPGVGQPQHF.